This T cell receptor beta chain was recovered during a study of blood T cells in healthy people across ages. Whole-study results and caveats: Naive and antigen-experienced cells could not be conclusively compared, given unsorted PBMCs.

For the second PCR, which ran for 7 to 11 cycles, a sample-barcoded 5' primer and a J-beta primer mix were used. Per-sample output comprised a minimum of 3 million paired-end reads containing CDR3. TCRdb re-analysed the 5' RACE reads in MiXCR, keeping a single row per CDR3 protein. The table has about 1 million distinct CDR3 sequences, under 30% seen once; the top ten hold less than 0.75%. Remarks on this clonotype: Its antigen remains unknown.

Each of the donors had around 10 milliliters of peripheral blood drawn into EDTA-treated Vacutainer tubes. CDR3 length equals 15 residues. V lost 1 base to trimming and J lost 4 bases; unmatched junction nucleotides: 5. Per the germline V gene, CDR1 is SGHTA and CDR2 is FQGTGA. These data also featured in a second study, about T cells of mothers and their children. That report notes: A few healthy Caucasian mothers and their six children were the donors.

The rearrangement joins TRBV7-3 to TRBJ2-3; 7 bases match TRBD2. The clonotype comes from a girl aged 2 to 9 in good health. The sequenced material came from blood. The DNA of the CDR3 is TGTGCCAGCAGCTTAAGCGGGAGTTCGGCAGATACGCAGTATTTT. Its translation is CASSLSGSSADTQYF.